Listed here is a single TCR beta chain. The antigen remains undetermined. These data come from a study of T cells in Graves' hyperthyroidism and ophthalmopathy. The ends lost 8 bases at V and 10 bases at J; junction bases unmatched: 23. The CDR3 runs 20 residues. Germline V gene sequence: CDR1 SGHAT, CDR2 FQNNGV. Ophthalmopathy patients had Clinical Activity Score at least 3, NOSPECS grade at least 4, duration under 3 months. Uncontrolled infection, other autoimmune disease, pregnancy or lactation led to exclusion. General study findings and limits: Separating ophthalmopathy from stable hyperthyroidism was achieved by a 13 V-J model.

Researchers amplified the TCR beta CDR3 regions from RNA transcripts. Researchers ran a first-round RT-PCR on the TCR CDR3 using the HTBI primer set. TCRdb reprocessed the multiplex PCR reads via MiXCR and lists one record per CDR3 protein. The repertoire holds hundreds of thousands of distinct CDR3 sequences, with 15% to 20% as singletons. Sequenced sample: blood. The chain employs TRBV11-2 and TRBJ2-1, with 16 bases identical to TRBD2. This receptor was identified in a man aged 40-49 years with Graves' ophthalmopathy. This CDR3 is CASGYPPTGTSGRAGGEQFF. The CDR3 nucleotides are TGTGCCAGCGGATACCCCCCTACCGGGACTAGCGGGAGGGCCGGGGGGGAGCAGTTCTTC.